Shown below are 22 T cell receptor beta chains from a single sample sequenced in a study of OX40 agonist ivuxolimab in advanced cancers. Clones were read by immunoSEQ multiplex PCR, and TCRdb kept only the in-frame ones, dropping some. The data hold 65,000 to 80,000 clones, with approximately 90% observed a single time. The sequenced sample was CD4+ or CD8+ T cells sorted from blood, obtained in a trial of the OX40 agonist ivuxolimab. The receptors were sampled from an adult with an advanced solid tumor such as melanoma, head and neck, liver or kidney cancer.

This chain links TRBV11-2 with TRBJ2-7, with TRBD2 identical over 14 bases. J gave up 2 bases and V 2 bases, and 5 bases lay outside the gene matches. The CDR3 is made up of 17 amino acids. Germline V gene data show CDR1 as SGHAT and CDR2 as FQNNGV. Here the CDR3 DNA reads TGTGCCAGCAGCTTACGACTAGCGGGAGGGCAAGCCTACGAGCAGTACTTC. Its translation: CASSLRLAGGQAYEQYF.

The DNA for the CDR3 is TGCGCCAGCAGCTTGTGGATTAGCGGGGGGACAGATACGCAGTATTTT. Translating it yields CASSLWISGGTDTQYF. The chain couples TRBV5-1 to TRBJ2-3; the match to TRBD2 covers 10 bases. The CDR3 runs 16 residues. The trim removed 1 base at V and 3 bases at J, leaving 5 bases unmatched. Germline assignment: CDR1 SGHRS and CDR2 YFSETQ. Complete variable domain (other parts from reference TRBV5-1 and TRBJ2-3): KAGVTQTPRYLIKTRGQQVTLSCSPISGHRSVSWYQQTPGQGLQFLFEYFSETQRNKGNFPGRFSGRQFSNSRSEMNVSTLELGDSALYLCASSLWISGGTDTQYFGPGTRLTVL.

The chain uses TRBV19 and TRBJ1-1; the D gene is possibly TRBD1 (6 bases). The CDR3 runs to 13 residues. From germline, CDR1 is LNHDA and CDR2 SQIVND (reference sequence). V was pared by 5 bases and J by 4 bases, with 11 bases between. The CDR3 bases are TGTGCCAGTAGTCAGCAGGGGTTCACTGAAGCTTTCTTT. This codes for CASSQQGFTEAFF.

The V and J genes are TRBV28 and TRBJ1-6; D remains ambiguous. The CDR3 covers 13 residues. The germline gives CDR1 MDHEN, CDR2 SYDVKM. V was shortened by 6 bases and J by 6 bases, with 9 bases between the two germline ends. The CDR3 is CASSPVVNSPLHF. The DNA of the CDR3 is TGTGCCAGCAGCCCCGTCGTTAATTCACCCCTCCACTTT.

The rearrangement joins TRBV29-1 to TRBJ1-2; tentative D call: TRBD1 (5 bases). Germline CDR1 is SQVTM and CDR2 is ANQGSEA. V lost 4 bases to trimming and J lost 4 bases, with 7 bases between them. CDR3 length: 11 amino acids. The CDR3 DNA sequence: TGCAGCGTTGGAGGGGCCTATGGCTACACCTTC. It specifies CSVGGAYGYTF.

The V and J genes are TRBV7-2 and TRBJ1-2; D is undetermined. Trimming removed 3 bases from V and 6 bases from J, with 17 bases in between. CDR3 size: 15 residues. Germline V gene data show CDR1 as SGHTA and CDR2 as FQGNSA. CDR3 sequence reads: CASSLGSGSSDGYTF. DNA of the CDR3: TGTGCCAGCAGCTTGGGGTCCGGGAGTTCAGATGGCTACACCTTC.

J is TRBJ1-2 and V is TRBV6-5, with TRBD1 identical over 10 bases. V lost 2 bases, J lost 7 bases, and 7 bases stayed unmatched. From germline, CDR1 is MNHEY and CDR2 SVGAGI. This CDR3 has 15 residues. The CDR3 loop is CASSYIRDRGRGYTF. CDR3 in DNA: TGTGCCAGCAGTTACATTCGGGACAGGGGTCGTGGCTACACCTTC.

The V and J genes are TRBV6-1 and TRBJ1-3; no reliable D call. CDR3 length: 11 residues. The germline V and J ends were trimmed by 1 base and 7 bases, with 2 bases remaining between them. Germline lookup yields CDR1 MNHNS and CDR2 SASEGT. For the CDR3, the DNA is TGTGCCAGCAGTGAAGTCAACACCATATATTTT. It is translated as CASSEVNTIYF.

The genes are TRBV12-5 and TRBJ2-7, with 8 nucleotides matching TRBD2. With V trimmed by 3 bases and J by 0 bases, 7 bases remained unmatched. This CDR3 has 16 amino acids. Germline CDR1 reads LGHNT; CDR2 reads FRNRAP. The CDR3 bases are TGTGCTAGTGGTTTAGCCCTAGCGGGCACCTCCTACGAGCAGTACTTC. It yields the protein CASGLALAGTSYEQYF.

This clone was detected only a few times. This chain links TRBV5-6 with TRBJ2-3; 9 bases align to TRBD2. With V trimmed by 1 base and J by 0 bases, 9 bases remained unmatched. From germline, CDR1 is SGHDT and CDR2 YYEEEE. CDR3 length: 18 amino acids. The CDR3 DNA is TGTGCCAGCAGCTTGTTTGAGGCGGGAGGGGCTAGCACAGATACGCAGTATTTT. Translated, it gives CASSLFEAGGASTDTQYF.

The V gene is TRBV11-3, the J gene TRBJ2-1, with D perhaps matching TRBD2 (5 bases). The germline V gene has CDR1 SGHNT and CDR2 YENEEA. V was shortened by 7 bases and J by 5 bases, with 21 bases between the two germline ends. This CDR3 is 16 amino acids long. CDR3 nucleotides: TGTGCCAGCACCACCACTACCCCGGGGAAAAACAATGAGCAGTTCTTC. It codes for CASTTTTPGKNNEQFF.

The V gene is TRBV11-3, the J gene TRBJ2-7; D ambiguous. CDR3 length: 14 residues. V lost 4 bases to trimming and J lost 2 bases, with 12 bases between them. Germline CDR1 is SGHNT and CDR2 is YENEEA. The CDR3 DNA follows: TGTGCCAGCAGCTATCGTGGATCCACCTACGAGCAGTACTTC. It is translated as CASSYRGSTYEQYF.

The rearrangement links TRBV18 to TRBJ2-5, with no clear D. The CDR3 extends over 14 amino acids. Per germline, CDR1 KGHSH and CDR2 LQKENI. Trimming removed 4 bases at V and 5 bases at J, with 14 bases between. In DNA form, the CDR3 reads TGTGCCAGCTCACGCACTACCACGTGGGAGACCCAGTACTTC. Translated, it gives CASSRTTTWETQYF.

The rearrangement joins TRBV5-5 to TRBJ2-2; D may be TRBD1 or TRBD2 (5 bases each). The CDR3 contains 14 residues. In germline, CDR1 is SGHKS, CDR2 YYEKEE (reference sequence). Trimming removed 5 bases from V and 6 bases from J, with 14 bases in between. The CDR3 sequence is CASSWDRHSGELFF. The CDR3 DNA reads TGTGCCAGCAGTTGGGACCGACACTCCGGGGAGCTGTTTTTT.

This chain uses TRBV6-1 with TRBJ1-1; D is undetermined. The CDR3 totals 11 residues. Germline V gives CDR1 MNHNS, CDR2 SASEGT. V was trimmed by 8 bases and J by 1 base, leaving 5 bases between them. This chain's CDR3 is CASGENTEAFF. CDR3 bases: TGTGCCAGCGGGGAGAACACTGAAGCTTTCTTT.

CDR3 amino acids: CASSQAEQQETQYF. Written as DNA, the CDR3 is TGTGCCAGCAGCCAAGCGGAACAGCAAGAGACCCAGTACTTC. The genes are TRBV4-2 and TRBJ2-5; D not resolved. In germline, CDR1 is LGHNA, CDR2 YNFKEQ. There are 14 residues in the CDR3. V lost 1 base and J 2 bases, leaving 8 bases between the germline ends.

The chain couples TRBV7-9 to TRBJ1-4; D unclear. The CDR3 is 17 amino acids. Germline V gene lookup returns CDR1 SEHNR and CDR2 FQNEAQ (reference sequence). Trimming left V 5 bases short and J 3 bases short, with 19 bases between. CDR3 DNA: TGTGCCAGCAGCCGCGGGTCTCTGGGGTCGGCTAATGAAAAACTGTTTTTT. It is translated as CASSRGSLGSANEKLFF.

The chain carries TRBV28 and TRBJ2-7; no clear D gene. The CDR3 is 15 residues long. V was pared by 8 bases and J by 5 bases, with 22 bases between. Germline CDR1 is MDHEN and CDR2 is SYDVKM. CDR3 in amino acids: CASPPAPGVTNEQYF. CDR3 DNA: TGTGCCAGCCCCCCCGCGCCGGGTGTTACGAACGAGCAGTACTTC.

The chain uses TRBV28 and TRBJ2-2, with 9 bases fitting TRBD2. Per the germline V gene, CDR1 is MDHEN and CDR2 is SYDVKM. This CDR3 is 17 amino acids long. Germline trimming cut 5 bases from V and 5 bases from J; bases unmatched to any gene: 12. CDR3 protein: CASSPPGREGRTGELFF. DNA of the CDR3: TGTGCCAGCAGTCCCCCGGGGCGGGAGGGCCGGACCGGGGAGCTGTTTTTT.

J is TRBJ2-1 and V is TRBV19; D not resolved. V was pared by 10 bases and J by 0 bases, with 13 bases between. CDR3 length equals 14 residues. CDR1 is LNHDA and CDR2 is SQIVND in the germline V gene (reference sequence). The CDR3 loop is CAIQDPSSYNEQFF. CDR3 in DNA: TGTGCCATCCAAGACCCGAGCTCCTACAATGAGCAGTTCTTC.

The chain recombines TRBV7-2 with TRBJ2-1; maybe TRBD1 (5 bases). Trimming took off 6 bases at V and 0 bases at J, with 12 bases between the two ends. There are 15 residues in the CDR3. CDR1 is SGHTA and CDR2 is FQGNSA in the germline V gene. The CDR3 region has the DNA TGTGCCAGCAGTACAGGAGTCGGCTCCTACAATGAGCAGTTCTTC. It is translated as CASSTGVGSYNEQFF.

The CDR3 sequence: CASSIDRGLNQPQHF. The DNA of the CDR3 is TGTGCCAGTAGTATAGACAGGGGTTTAAATCAGCCCCAGCATTTT. The rearrangement links TRBV19 to TRBJ1-5; possible D gene TRBD1, 6 bases. CDR1 LNHDA and CDR2 SQIVND come from the germline V gene (reference sequence). This CDR3 is built from 15 residues. Trimming stripped 0 bases from V and 4 bases from J, with 10 bases between.